This record covers a single T cell receptor (beta chain). Its specificity is not known. Up to 500,000 reads were sequenced per sample. Assay: immunoSEQ multiplex PCR; the TCRdb copy retains only in-frame clones and omits some. The sample consists of some 35,000 clones, roughly 81% of them appearing once. The V gene lost 2 bases and the J gene lost 9 bases, with 11 bases spanning the gap. The CDR3 has 12 amino acids. From germline, CDR1 is SGHTS and CDR2 YDEGEE. The entry originates in a study of pediatric ulcerative colitis. General study points: A couple of rectal CDR3 clonotypes occurred in all ulcerative colitis patients.

One to two pinch biopsies were taken from the rectum during colonoscopy. No immunosuppressive drugs were given to ulcerative colitis patients before diagnostic colonoscopy. The TCR sequence derives from a boy between 10 and 17 years old with mild ulcerative colitis. Sequences were obtained from gut tissue. The chain couples TRBV5-8 to TRBJ1-2; D uncertain. The CDR3 region is CASSLSGLRYTF. CDR3 in DNA: TGTGCCAGCAGCTTATCCGGGCTCCGCTACACCTTC.